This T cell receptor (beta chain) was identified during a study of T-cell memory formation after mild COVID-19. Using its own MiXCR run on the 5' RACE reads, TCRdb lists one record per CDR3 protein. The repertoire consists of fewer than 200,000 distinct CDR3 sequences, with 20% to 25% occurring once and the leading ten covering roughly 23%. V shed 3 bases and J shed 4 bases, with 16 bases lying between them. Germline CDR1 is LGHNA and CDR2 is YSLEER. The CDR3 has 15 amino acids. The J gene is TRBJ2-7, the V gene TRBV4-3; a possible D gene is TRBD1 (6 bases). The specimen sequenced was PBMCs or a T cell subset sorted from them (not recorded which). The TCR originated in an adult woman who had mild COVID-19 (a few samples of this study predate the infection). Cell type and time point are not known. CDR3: CASSQSTGWAYEQYF. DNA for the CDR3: TGCGCCAGCAGCCAGTCGACAGGCTGGGCATACGAGCAGTACTTC.